Listed here are 10 T cell receptor beta chains from one sample, sequenced in a study of T cells in localized non-small cell lung cancer. Clones were read by immunoSEQ multiplex PCR, and TCRdb kept only the in-frame ones, dropping some. In the table there are 70,000 to 100,000 clones, approximately 91% of which are singletons. The specimen was PBMCs, collected before any cancer treatment. Every receptor here comes from a woman aged 35 to 70 with stage II squamous cell lung carcinoma.

This clone was observed a handful of times. This chain joins TRBV2 and TRBJ1-2, with D possibly being TRBD1 (6 bases). Per germline, CDR1 SNHLY and CDR2 FYNNEI. Between the trimmed V and J ends, which lost 6 bases and 2 bases, there was a span of 10 bases. The CDR3 loop spans 13 amino acids. CDR3 sequence (DNA): TGTGCCAGCAGCGGACAGCTGAACTATGGCTACACCTTC. This encodes CASSGQLNYGYTF.

V is TRBV5-6 and J is TRBJ1-2; 9 bases fit TRBD1. Germline V lookup: CDR1 SGHDT, CDR2 YYEEEE. The ends lost 5 bases at V and 3 bases at J; junction bases unmatched: 5. The CDR3 consists of 14 residues. The CDR3 nucleotides read TGTGCCAGCAGACCGACAGGGGGAGACTATGGCTACACCTTC. Translated: CASRPTGGDYGYTF.

This rearrangement joins TRBV28 to TRBJ2-6; D is uncertain. CDR1 MDHEN and CDR2 SYDVKM come from the germline V gene. Trimming stripped 5 bases from V and 0 bases from J, with 17 bases between. This CDR3 is 18 amino acids long. In DNA form, the CDR3 reads TGTGCCAGCAGTGCCACGGGCCGTCCACTCTCTGGGGCCAACGTCCTGACTTTC. It is translated as CASSATGRPLSGANVLTF.

This chain connects TRBV4-1 to TRBJ1-2; no firm D call. In germline, CDR1 is MGHRA, CDR2 YSYEKL. This CDR3 contains 12 residues. The germline V and J ends were trimmed by 0 bases and 8 bases, with 7 bases remaining between them. CDR3 amino acids: CASSQDTKGYTF. CDR3 in DNA: TGCGCCAGCAGCCAAGATACCAAAGGCTACACCTTC.

DNA of the CDR3: TGTGCCAGCAGCCCCCGCGGGAGTAGTGGGGAGACCCAGTACTTC. Translation: CASSPRGSSGETQYF. The chain employs TRBV27 and TRBJ2-5; TRBD2 matches at 7 bases. The germline V gene encodes CDR1 MNHEY and CDR2 SMNVEV (reference sequence). With V trimmed by 6 bases and J by 5 bases, 12 bases remained unmatched. The CDR3 length is 15 residues.

This clone was detected a few times. The gene calls are TRBV5-1 and TRBJ1-2; D is uncertain. This CDR3 is 14 amino acids long. The germline gives CDR1 SGHRS, CDR2 YFSETQ. V was cut by 0 bases and J by 3 bases, with 9 bases left in between. The CDR3 DNA follows: TGCGCCAGCAGCTTGGATGGAGGGCACTATGGCTACACCTTC. It is translated as CASSLDGGHYGYTF.

V and J are TRBV5-1 and TRBJ2-5; D not resolved. V was trimmed by 0 bases and J by 5 bases, leaving 17 bases between them. CDR1 SGHRS and CDR2 YFSETQ come from the germline V gene. This CDR3 region has 16 residues. CDR3 sequence: CASSLGGSKSGETQYF. CDR3 bases: TGCGCCAGCAGCTTGGGGGGTAGCAAGAGTGGCGAGACCCAGTACTTC. Together with reference TRBV5-1 and TRBJ2-5, the CDR3 gives the full variable domain: KAGVTQTPRYLIKTRGQQVTLSCSPISGHRSVSWYQQTPGQGLQFLFEYFSETQRNKGNFPGRFSGRQFSNSRSEMNVSTLELGDSALYLCASSLGGSKSGETQYFGPGTRLLVL.

The rearrangement uses TRBV30 and TRBJ2-4, with D possibly called TRBD1 or TRBD2 (6 bases each). V lost 0 bases and J lost 5, with 20 bases in between. Germline V gene lookup returns CDR1 GTSNPN and CDR2 SVGIG (reference sequence). The CDR3 is 17 residues long. CDR3 DNA: TGTGCCTGGAGTGTACTAGGAGGGGGATTTGGGGAAAACATTCAGTACTTC. This codes for CAWSVLGGGFGENIQYF.

The V call is TRBV6-5, the J call TRBJ1-6; D gene ambiguous. CDR3 size: 13 residues. In germline, CDR1 is MNHEY, CDR2 SVGAGI. Trimming pared 6 bases from V and 7 bases from J, leaving 10 bases between. The CDR3 sequence is CASRNRANSPLHF. The CDR3 DNA follows: TGTGCCAGCAGGAACCGGGCGAATTCACCCCTCCACTTT.

CDR3 in DNA: TGTGCCAGCAGTTTTATAGGGAATCAGCCCCAGCATTTT. This codes for CASSFIGNQPQHF. The genes are TRBV28 and TRBJ1-5, with D uncertain. The CDR3 runs 13 residues. The germline V gene has CDR1 MDHEN and CDR2 SYDVKM. The ends were cut back, 3 bases at V and 4 bases at J, with 7 bases in the middle.